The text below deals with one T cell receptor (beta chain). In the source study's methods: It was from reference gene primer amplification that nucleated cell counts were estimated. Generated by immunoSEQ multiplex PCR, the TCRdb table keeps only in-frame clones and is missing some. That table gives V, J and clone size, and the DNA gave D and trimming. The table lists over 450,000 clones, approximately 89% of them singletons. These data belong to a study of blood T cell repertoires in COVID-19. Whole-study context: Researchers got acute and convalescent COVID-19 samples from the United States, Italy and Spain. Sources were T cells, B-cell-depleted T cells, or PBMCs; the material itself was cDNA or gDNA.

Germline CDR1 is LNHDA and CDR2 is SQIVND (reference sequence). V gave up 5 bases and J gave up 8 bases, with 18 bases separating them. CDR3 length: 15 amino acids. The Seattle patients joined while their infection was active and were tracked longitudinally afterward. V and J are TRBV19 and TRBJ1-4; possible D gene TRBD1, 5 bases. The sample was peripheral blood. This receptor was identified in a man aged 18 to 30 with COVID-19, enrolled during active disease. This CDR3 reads CASSPRPSGKEKLFF. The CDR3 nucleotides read TGTGCCAGTAGTCCCCGGCCCTCAGGGAAAGAAAAACTGTTTTTT.